This T cell receptor (beta chain) is drawn from a study of T cells in Graves' hyperthyroidism and ophthalmopathy. This clonotype was seen at least ten times. The ends lost 5 bases at V and 3 bases at J; junction bases unmatched: 4. The CDR3 extends over 14 amino acids. Isolation of PBMCs was performed on 8.5 to 10 ml fresh peripheral blood. Using RNA transcripts as the source, TCR beta CDR3 regions were amplified. RT-PCR in the first round (using the HTBI primer set) targeted the TCR CDR3. One entry per CDR3 protein results from TCRdb running MiXCR on the multiplex PCR reads. The table includes approximately 600,000 distinct CDR3 sequences, 14% detected once.

The source material was blood. The genes are TRBV12-3 or TRBV12-4 and TRBJ2-7; 10 bases match TRBD2. The clonotype comes from a woman younger than 30 with Graves' ophthalmopathy. The CDR3 region is CASSQTSGDYEQYF. The CDR3 coding sequence is TGTGCCAGCAGTCAAACTAGCGGGGACTACGAGCAGTACTTC.